This T cell receptor beta chain was sequenced in a study of T cells after posttransplantation cyclophosphamide. Points from the study as a whole: Skin or GI-infiltrating T cells shared few TRB sequences with blood.

Libraries were prepared by immunoSEQ multiplex PCR; TCRdb keeps only in-frame clonotypes and omits some of them. This table holds about 6,800 clones, roughly nine tenths found once. Germline CDR1 and CDR2: SGDLS and YYNGEE. The CDR3 totals 13 residues. V lost 3 bases and J lost 4, with 10 bases in between. Comment on this clone: The antigen is not known.

Treatment was busulfan-fludarabine conditioning, a marrow graft, and cyclophosphamide on days +3 and +4. The source was CD8+ T cells sorted from blood, collected after allogeneic stem cell transplant with posttransplant cyclophosphamide. This sequence originates from a male patient between 60 and 69 years old who received an allogeneic stem cell transplant from a related donor and was CMV-positive. A subset of T cells may come from the graft donor. V is TRBV9 and J is TRBJ1-1; the D gene is possibly TRBD1 (5 bases). In nucleotides, the CDR3 is TGTGCCAGCAGCGCAGGGCAGGGCACTGAAGCTTTCTTT. It is translated as CASSAGQGTEAFF.